The rows below give T cell receptor beta chains drawn from one sample of a study of T cell repertoires in cytomegalovirus infection. TCRdb reanalysed the reads using MiXCR and keeps one entry per CDR3 protein. Here the sample spans hundreds of thousands of distinct CDR3 sequences, roughly a tenth being singletons. What was sequenced was PBMCs. Receptor source: a human donor in good health (CMV status not recorded). Some clones in this sample may be carry-over from other donors' samples. The CDR3 runs from the conserved cysteine through the conserved F or W. The order of the fields is V gene, J gene, clone size, D gene, CDR3 protein, CDR3 DNA. A D gene is named only where the DNA matches it firmly. Clone sizes are given selectively: once, few, many, or a class where the clone is expanded.

V: TRBV7-6; J: TRBJ2-1; size: many; D: NA; CDR3: CASSLDGSSEQFF; DNA: TGTGCCAGCAGCTTAGACGGGTCGAGTGAGCAGTTCTTC
V: TRBV28; J: TRBJ2-7; size: many; D: NA; CDR3: CASSLKTRVRNEQYF; DNA: TGTGCCAGCAGTTTAAAGACCAGGGTCAGGAACGAGCAGTACTTC
V: TRBV28; J: TRBJ2-3; size: many; D: TRBD2; CDR3: CASSLTSADTQYF; DNA: TGTGCCAGCAGTTTGACTAGCGCGGATACGCAGTATTTT
V: TRBV28; J: TRBJ2-7; size: many; D: TRBD2; CDR3: CASKWGGGYEQYF; DNA: TGTGCCAGCAAGTGGGGCGGGGGGTACGAGCAGTACTTC
V: TRBV27; J: TRBJ2-7; size: many; D: NA; CDR3: CASSKPSSEQYF; DNA: TGTGCCAGCAGCAAACCCTCCTCCGAGCAGTACTTC
V: TRBV12-3/TRBV12-4; J: TRBJ1-4; size: many; D: TRBD1; CDR3: CASSRWDSAFEKLFF; DNA: TGTGCCAGCAGTCGATGGGACAGCGCCTTTGAAAAACTGTTTTTT
V: TRBV5-1; J: TRBJ2-1; size: many; D: NA; CDR3: CASSPNTRDGYNEQFF; DNA: TGCGCCAGCAGCCCGAACACAAGGGACGGCTACAATGAGCAGTTCTTC
V: TRBV28; J: TRBJ1-5; size: many; D: NA; CDR3: CASRSARAGFNQPQHF; DNA: TGTGCCAGCAGATCGGCGAGGGCAGGGTTCAATCAGCCCCAGCATTTT
V: TRBV5-6; J: TRBJ1-2; size: few; D: NA; CDR3: CASRAGALGYTF; DNA: TGTGCCAGCAGGGCAGGGGCGCTCGGCTACACCTTC
V: TRBV2; J: TRBJ1-5; size: NA; D: TRBD1; CDR3: CASSGDRGSQPQHF; DNA: TGTGCCAGCAGTGGGGACAGGGGTAGCCAGCCCCAGCATTTT
V: TRBV6-2/TRBV6-3; J: TRBJ1-5; size: many; D: TRBD1; CDR3: CASSSVQGGNQPQHF; DNA: TGTGCCAGCAGTTCCGTACAGGGGGGGAATCAGCCCCAGCATTTT
V: TRBV7-9; J: TRBJ2-4; size: many; D: TRBD1; CDR3: CASSPRTGAGAKNIQYF; DNA: TGTGCCAGCAGCCCCCGAACAGGGGCCGGGGCCAAAAACATTCAGTACTTC
V: TRBV29-1; J: TRBJ1-2; size: many; D: TRBD1; CDR3: CSVGTRTGNVYTF; DNA: TGCAGCGTTGGAACGCGGACAGGGAACGTCTACACCTTC
V: TRBV28; J: TRBJ2-1; size: NA; D: TRBD2; CDR3: CASGARGGLWNEQFF; DNA: TGTGCCAGCGGAGCGCGGGGGGGCCTTTGGAATGAGCAGTTCTTC
V: TRBV27; J: TRBJ1-2; size: few; D: TRBD1; CDR3: CASSTTGNYGYTF; DNA: TGTGCCAGCAGTACGACAGGGAACTATGGCTACACCTTC
V: TRBV7-2; J: TRBJ2-1; size: many; D: NA; CDR3: CASSFAGGGNEQFF; DNA: TGTGCCAGCAGCTTCGCCGGGGGTGGGAATGAGCAGTTCTTC
V: TRBV4-1; J: TRBJ2-2; size: many; D: TRBD1; CDR3: CASSQDPGQGARGELFF; DNA: TGCGCCAGCAGCCAAGACCCGGGACAGGGTGCACGGGGGGAGCTGTTTTTT
V: TRBV7-9; J: TRBJ1-2; size: many; D: NA; CDR3: CASRSPGGLRGYTF; DNA: TGTGCCAGCAGATCGCCGGGGGGGCTAAGGGGCTACACCTTC
V: TRBV5-5; J: TRBJ1-5; size: many; D: NA; CDR3: CASSYLPGDGRQPQHF; DNA: TGTGCCAGCAGCTACCTCCCGGGGGATGGGCGGCAGCCCCAGCATTTT
V: TRBV12-3/TRBV12-4; J: TRBJ1-2; size: many; D: NA; CDR3: CASSDLVGGYGYTF; DNA: TGTGCCAGCAGTGACCTGGTGGGCGGATATGGCTACACCTTC
V: TRBV5-6; J: TRBJ1-2; size: many; D: TRBD1; CDR3: CASSWGTGTGSGYTF; DNA: TGTGCCAGCAGCTGGGGAACCGGGACAGGGAGTGGCTACACCTTC
V: TRBV7-2; J: TRBJ2-2; size: few; D: TRBD2; CDR3: CASSLREVVTGELFF; DNA: TGTGCCAGCAGCTTACGGGAGGTAGTGACCGGGGAGCTGTTTTTT
V: TRBV6-1; J: TRBJ1-5; size: few; D: NA; CDR3: CASSEAIRGGARYSNQPQHF; DNA: TGTGCCAGCAGTGAAGCGATCCGGGGCGGAGCGAGATATAGCAATCAGCCCCAGCATTTT
V: TRBV29-1; J: TRBJ2-1; size: NA; D: NA; CDR3: CSVRDPKNEQFF; DNA: TGCAGCGTTCGGGACCCTAAAAATGAGCAGTTCTTC
V: TRBV20-1; J: TRBJ2-4; size: NA; D: NA; CDR3: CSATQGLAKNIQYF; DNA: TGCAGTGCTACACAGGGACTAGCCAAAAACATTCAGTACTTC
V: TRBV20-1; J: TRBJ2-1; size: few; D: NA; CDR3: CSALRSTDPHNEQFF; DNA: TGCAGTGCTCTACGGTCGACTGACCCCCACAATGAGCAGTTCTTC
V: TRBV29-1; J: TRBJ2-1; size: many; D: TRBD1; CDR3: CSVSRQEGGWRYNEQFF; DNA: TGCAGCGTGAGTAGACAGGAAGGGGGCTGGCGGTACAATGAGCAGTTCTTC
V: TRBV19; J: TRBJ1-1; size: NA; D: NA; CDR3: CASSVTGNTEAFF; DNA: TGTGCCAGTAGCGTGACAGGGAACACTGAAGCTTTCTTT
V: TRBV4-1; J: TRBJ2-1; size: many; D: NA; CDR3: CASSQLEYNEQFF; DNA: TGCGCCAGCAGCCAACTCGAATACAATGAGCAGTTCTTC